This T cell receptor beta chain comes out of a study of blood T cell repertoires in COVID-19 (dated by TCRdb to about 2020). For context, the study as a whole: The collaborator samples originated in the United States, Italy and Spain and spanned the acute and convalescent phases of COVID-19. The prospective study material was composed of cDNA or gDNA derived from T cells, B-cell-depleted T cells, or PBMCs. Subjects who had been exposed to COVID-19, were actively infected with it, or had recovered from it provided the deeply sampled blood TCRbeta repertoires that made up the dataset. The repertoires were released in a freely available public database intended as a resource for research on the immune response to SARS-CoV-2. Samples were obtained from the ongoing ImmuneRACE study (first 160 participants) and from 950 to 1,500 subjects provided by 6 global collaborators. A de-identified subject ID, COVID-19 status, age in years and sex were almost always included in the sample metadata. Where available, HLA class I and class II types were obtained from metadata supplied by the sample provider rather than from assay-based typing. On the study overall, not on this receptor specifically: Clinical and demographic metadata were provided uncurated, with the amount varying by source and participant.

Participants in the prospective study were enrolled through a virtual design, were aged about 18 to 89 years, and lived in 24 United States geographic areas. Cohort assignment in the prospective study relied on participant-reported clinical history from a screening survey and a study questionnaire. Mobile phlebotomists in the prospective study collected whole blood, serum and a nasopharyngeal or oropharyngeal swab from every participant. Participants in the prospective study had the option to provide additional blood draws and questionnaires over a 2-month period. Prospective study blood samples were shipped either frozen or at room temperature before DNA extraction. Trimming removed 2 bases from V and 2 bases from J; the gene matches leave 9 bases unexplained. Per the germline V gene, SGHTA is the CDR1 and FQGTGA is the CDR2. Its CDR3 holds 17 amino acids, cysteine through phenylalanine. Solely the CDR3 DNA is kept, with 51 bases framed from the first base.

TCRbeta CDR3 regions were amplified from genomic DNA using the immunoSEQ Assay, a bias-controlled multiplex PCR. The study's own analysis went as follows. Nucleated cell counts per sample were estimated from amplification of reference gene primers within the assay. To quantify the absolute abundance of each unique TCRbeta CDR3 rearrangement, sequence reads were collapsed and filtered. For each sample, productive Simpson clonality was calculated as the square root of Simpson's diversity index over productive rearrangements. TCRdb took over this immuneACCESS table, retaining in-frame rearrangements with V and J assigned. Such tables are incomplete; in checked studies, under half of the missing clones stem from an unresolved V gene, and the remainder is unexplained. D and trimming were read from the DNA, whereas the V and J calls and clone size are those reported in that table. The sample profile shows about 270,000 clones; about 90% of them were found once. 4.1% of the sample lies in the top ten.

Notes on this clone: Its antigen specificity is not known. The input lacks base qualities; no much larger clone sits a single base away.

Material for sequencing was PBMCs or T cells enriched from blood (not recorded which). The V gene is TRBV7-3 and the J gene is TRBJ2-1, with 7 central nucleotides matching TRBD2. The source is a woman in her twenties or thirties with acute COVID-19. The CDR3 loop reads CASSLAEGGETYNEQFF. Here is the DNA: TGTGCCAGCAGCTTAGCGGAGGGAGGGGAAACCTACAATGAGCAGTTCTTC.